These 19 T cell receptor beta chains originate from one sample sequenced in a study of blood T cell repertoires in COVID-19. Measured with immunoSEQ multiplex PCR; TCRdb has only the in-frame clones, and not every one. The table has some 110,000 clones, 65% to 90% seen once. Sequenced sample: peripheral blood. Receptors were obtained from a man older than 75 with acute or convalescent COVID-19.

The chain uses TRBV20-1 and TRBJ2-2; TRBD2 is a possible D gene (7 bases). CDR1 is DFQATT, CDR2 SNEGSKA, per germline (reference sequence). This CDR3 is built from 14 residues. Trimming stripped 6 bases from V and 6 bases from J, with 17 bases between. The CDR3 sequence: CSASEGGKSGELFF. DNA of the CDR3: TGCAGTGCCAGTGAGGGGGGGAAATCCGGGGAGCTGTTTTTT.

To note about this clone: This sample includes further DNA sequences coding for the same CDR3. V is TRBV6-6 and J is TRBJ1-1, with a tentative D call TRBD1 (6 bases). The V and J ends lost 0 bases and 1 base respectively, with 9 bases between them. The CDR3 length is 15 residues. CDR1 MNHNY and CDR2 SVGAGI come from the germline V gene (reference sequence). CDR3 sequence: CASSYSGHSNTEAFF. The DNA of the CDR3 is TGTGCCAGCAGTTACTCGGGACACTCGAACACTGAAGCTTTCTTT.

The chain uses TRBV11-2 and TRBJ2-3, with a tentative D call TRBD2 (6 bases). The CDR3 consists of 16 residues. V gave up 1 base and J gave up 1 base, with 12 bases separating them. Per the germline V gene, CDR1 is SGHAT and CDR2 is FQNNGV. CDR3 in amino acids: CASSLGLARGTDTQYF. The CDR3 DNA is TGTGCCAGCAGCTTAGGGCTAGCGAGAGGCACAGATACGCAGTATTTT.

The rearrangement uses TRBV6-1 and TRBJ2-7, with TRBD2 matching 10 bases. This CDR3 has 17 amino acids. The trim removed 4 bases at V and 0 bases at J, leaving 9 bases unmatched. Germline V gene lookup returns CDR1 MNHNS and CDR2 SASEGT. For the CDR3, the DNA is TGTGCCAGCAGTGGCCAGACTAGCGGGCAGAGCTCCTACGAGCAGTACTTC. This sequence encodes CASSGQTSGQSSYEQYF.

The chain links TRBV27 to TRBJ2-3, with 9 bases matching TRBD2. CDR3 length: 15 amino acids. With V trimmed by 10 bases and J by 5 bases, 13 bases remained unmatched. From germline, CDR1 is MNHEY and CDR2 SMNVEV (reference sequence). The CDR3 loop reads CATSHLAGGKDTQYF. CDR3 nucleotide sequence: TGTGCCACCTCGCACCTCGCGGGAGGGAAAGATACGCAGTATTTT.

This clone turned up a few times. The CDR3 is CASSSPSRGLTTEAFF. CDR3 coding DNA: TGTGCCAGCAGTTCTCCCTCAAGGGGGCTTACCACTGAAGCTTTCTTT. The V and J genes are TRBV28 and TRBJ1-1; 7 positions agree with TRBD1. The V and J ends lost 4 bases and 4 bases, in that order; junction bases with no gene match: 12. The CDR3 runs 16 residues. The germline V gene has CDR1 MDHEN and CDR2 SYDVKM.

The chain is built from TRBV7-3 and TRBJ1-1; TRBD1 matches at 8 bases. The CDR3 runs to 14 residues. Trimming cost V 4 bases and J 1 base; bases outside gene matches: 2. Germline loops: CDR1 SGHTA, CDR2 FQGTGA. CDR3 DNA: TGTGCCAGCAGCTATGGACAGGGGAACACTGAAGCTTTCTTT. Translation: CASSYGQGNTEAFF.

The chain combines TRBV29-1 with TRBJ2-1; TRBD2 matches at 12 bases. Losses at the gene ends were 0 bases for V and 9 bases for J; bases not matched to a gene: 6. Germline V gives CDR1 SQVTM, CDR2 ANQGSEA. CDR3 length: 15 amino acids. Here the CDR3 reads CSVEDPSGRASEQFF. CDR3 DNA: TGCAGCGTTGAAGACCCTAGCGGGAGGGCCAGTGAGCAGTTCTTC.

The chain couples TRBV7-2 to TRBJ2-3; TRBD2 matches 9 bases. This CDR3 has 15 residues. The V gene end was trimmed by 4 bases and the J gene end by 2 bases; junction bases not matched to a gene: 4. CDR1 SGHTA and CDR2 FQGNSA come from the germline V gene. CDR3 sequence: CASSSAGGVTDTQYF. For the CDR3, the DNA is TGTGCCAGCAGCTCAGCGGGAGGAGTCACAGATACGCAGTATTTT.

V is TRBV29-1 and J is TRBJ2-1; 9 bases line up with TRBD2. The CDR3 sequence is 14 residues long. The germline CDR1 and CDR2 sequences are SQVTM and ANQGSEA. The junction had 7 bases not matched to a gene; V was cut back by 5 bases and J by 5 bases. Here the CDR3 reads CSVPRLADDNEQFF. As DNA, the CDR3 is TGCAGCGTTCCCCGACTAGCGGACGACAATGAGCAGTTCTTC.

This chain joins TRBV27 and TRBJ2-3; the match to TRBD1 covers 8 bases. Germline loops: CDR1 MNHEY, CDR2 SMNVEV (reference sequence). This CDR3 is 16 amino acids long. J was trimmed by 0 bases and V by 4 bases; bases with no gene match: 6. The CDR3 region is CASSSQGAISTDTQYF. Here the CDR3 DNA reads TGTGCCAGCAGTTCTCAGGGGGCCATTAGCACAGATACGCAGTATTTT.

This chain connects TRBV5-4 to TRBJ2-1; TRBD2 aligns across 9 bases. This CDR3 contains 14 residues. J gave up 9 bases and V 1 base, and 5 bases lay outside the gene matches. Looked up from germline, CDR1 is SGHNT and CDR2 is YYREEE (reference sequence). CDR3 sequence: CASSLRLADSEQFF. The CDR3 nucleotides are TGTGCCAGCAGCTTGAGACTAGCGGACAGTGAGCAGTTCTTC.

This rearrangement joins TRBV11-3 to TRBJ1-1, with D maybe TRBD1 (5 bases). The germline V and J ends were trimmed by 4 bases and 4 bases, with 16 bases remaining between them. Germline CDR1 and CDR2: SGHNT and YENEEA. The CDR3 is 15 residues long. The CDR3 loop reads CASSSQGGVGTEAFF. CDR3 sequence (DNA): TGTGCCAGCAGCTCCCAAGGAGGGGTGGGCACTGAAGCTTTCTTT.

The V and J genes are TRBV3-1 (or the pseudogene TRBV3-2) and TRBJ1-3; D call uncertain. CDR3 size: 17 residues. The germline V and J ends were trimmed by 0 bases and 0 bases, with 12 bases remaining between them. Per germline, CDR1 LGHDT and CDR2 YNNKEL (reference sequence). CDR3 bases: TGTGCCAGCAGCCAAGAGGCCCTCCGGAGCTCTGGAAACACCATATATTTT. Its protein is CASSQEALRSSGNTIYF.

This sequence joins TRBV27 and TRBJ2-1; weak D call: TRBD2 (6 bases). CDR1 and CDR2 from the germline V gene are MNHEY and SMNVEV (reference sequence). The V end lost 1 base, the J end lost 8 bases, and 18 bases lay between the germline ends. CDR3 length: 16 residues. CDR3: CASSLLGVGGSHEQFF. DNA for the CDR3: TGTGCCAGCAGTTTATTAGGGGTGGGGGGTAGCCATGAGCAGTTCTTC.

The chain carries TRBV9 and TRBJ1-2, with TRBD1 matching 10 bases. The germline CDR1 and CDR2 sequences are SGDLS and YYNGEE. V was clipped by 0 bases and J by 8 bases; unmatched bases: 10. CDR3 length equals 16 residues. CDR3 loop: CASSVDRMTGGGGYTF. Written as DNA, the CDR3 is TGTGCCAGCAGCGTAGACCGGATGACAGGGGGCGGAGGCTACACCTTC.

The chain combines TRBV28 with TRBJ2-5, with 8 bases lining up with TRBD1. This CDR3 spans 15 amino acids. Germline CDR1 reads MDHEN; CDR2 reads SYDVKM. Trimming at V came to 2 bases and at J to 5 bases, leaving 7 bases not matched to a gene. CDR3 sequence: CASSLRSGGVETQYF. CDR3 coding DNA: TGTGCCAGCAGTTTAAGATCAGGGGGCGTCGAGACCCAGTACTTC.

The V and J genes are TRBV6-5 and TRBJ2-1; 10 bases line up with TRBD2. The CDR3 length is 14 residues. Trimming cost V 9 bases and J 5 bases; bases outside gene matches: 7. CDR1 and CDR2 from the germline V gene are MNHEY and SVGAGI. This CDR3 reads CASGWTSGNNEQFF. The CDR3 DNA reads TGTGCCAGTGGATGGACTAGCGGAAACAATGAGCAGTTCTTC.

The V gene is TRBV28, the J gene TRBJ2-1; D may be TRBD2 (6 bases). CDR1 is MDHEN, CDR2 SYDVKM, per germline. Trimming took 6 bases from V and 10 from J, leaving 19 bases between them. CDR3 size: 14 residues. The CDR3 DNA is TGTGCCAGCAGCACCCCTTTGGGGGGACGAGAGCAGTTCTTC. Residues: CASSTPLGGREQFF.